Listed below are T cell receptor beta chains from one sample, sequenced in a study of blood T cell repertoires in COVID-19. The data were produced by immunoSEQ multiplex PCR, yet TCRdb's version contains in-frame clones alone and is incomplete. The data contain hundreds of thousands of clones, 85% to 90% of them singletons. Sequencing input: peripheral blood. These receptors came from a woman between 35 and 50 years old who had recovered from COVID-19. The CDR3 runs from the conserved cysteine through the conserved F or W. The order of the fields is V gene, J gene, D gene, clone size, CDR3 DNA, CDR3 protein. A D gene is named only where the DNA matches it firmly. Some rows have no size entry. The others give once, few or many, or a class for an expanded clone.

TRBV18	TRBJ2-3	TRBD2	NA	TGTGCCAGCTCACCTCAACTAGCGGGGGGGCCAGTAGATACGCAGTATTTT	CASSPQLAGGPVDTQYF
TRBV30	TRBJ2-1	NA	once	TGTGCCTGTGCTACAGAGAATGAGCAGTTCTTC	CACATENEQFF
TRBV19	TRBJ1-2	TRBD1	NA	TGTGCCAGTACTGCCCTGAGGACAGGGGACTATGGCTACACCTTC	CASTALRTGDYGYTF
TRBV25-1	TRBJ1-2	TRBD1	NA	TGTGCCAGCAGTGAGGCGCGGGACAGGGGGCGCCCGGGCTATGGCTACACCTTC	CASSEARDRGRPGYGYTF
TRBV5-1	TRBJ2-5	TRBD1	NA	TGCGCCAGCAGCTTAAGGACAGGACAAGAGACCCAGTACTTC	CASSLRTGQETQYF
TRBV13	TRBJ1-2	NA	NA	TGTGCCAGCAGCTTAGGCGGGCGGGTTCGGAACTATGGCTACACCTTC	CASSLGGRVRNYGYTF
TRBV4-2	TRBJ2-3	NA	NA	TGTGCCAGCAGCCAAGAAGGGGGTCAGGGGCGGACGCAGTATTTT	CASSQEGGQGRTQYF
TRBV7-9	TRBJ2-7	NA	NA	TGTGCCAGCAGCTTAGAAGGTGGGAGCGCCTACGAGCAGTACTTC	CASSLEGGSAYEQYF
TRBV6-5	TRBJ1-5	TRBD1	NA	TGTGCCAGCAGACAGGGGGGCAATCAGCCCCAGCATTTT	CASRQGGNQPQHF
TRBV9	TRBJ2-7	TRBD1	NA	TGTGCCAGCAGCCCAGGGGTCACCGGGACAGGAAGTGACGAGCAGTACTTC	CASSPGVTGTGSDEQYF
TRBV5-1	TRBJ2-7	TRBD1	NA	TGCGCCAGCGCGGTGCGGACAGGGGGCCCCTACGAGCAGTACTTC	CASAVRTGGPYEQYF
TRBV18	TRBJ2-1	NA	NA	TGTGCCAGCTCAGACAGTGTGAGCTCCTACAATGAGCAGTTCTTC	CASSDSVSSYNEQFF
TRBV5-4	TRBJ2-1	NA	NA	TGTGCCAGCAGCTTGGAACAGGTCTCCTACAATGAGCAGTTCTTC	CASSLEQVSYNEQFF
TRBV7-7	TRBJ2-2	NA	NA	TGTGCTAGCAGCCCCCGGGGTATGGGCGGGGAGCTGTTTTTT	CASSPRGMGGELFF
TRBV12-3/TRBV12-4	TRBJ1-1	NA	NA	TGTGCCAGCAGTACAATCACTGAAGCTTTCTTT	CASSTITEAFF
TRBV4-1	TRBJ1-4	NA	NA	TGCGCCAGCAGCCAAGAACCCGACATTGAAAAACTGTTTTTT	CASSQEPDIEKLFF
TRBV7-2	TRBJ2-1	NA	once	TGTGCCAGCACCACCTCCGGTGAGCAGTTCTTC	CASTTSGEQFF
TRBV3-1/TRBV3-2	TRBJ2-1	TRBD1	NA	TGTGCCAGCAGCCAGACAGGGTACAATGAGCAGTTCTTC	CASSQTGYNEQFF
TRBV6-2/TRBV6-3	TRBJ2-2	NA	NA	TGTGCCAGCAGTTACTCCTACACCGGGGAGCTGTTTTTT	CASSYSYTGELFF
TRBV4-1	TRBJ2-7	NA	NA	TGCGCCAGCAGCGCAGATGTAGGCAGGGCCCGCGAGCAGTACTTC	CASSADVGRAREQYF
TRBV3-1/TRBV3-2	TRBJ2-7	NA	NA	TGTGCCAGCAGCCCAGCGCTGGGGCGGAAGAGCTCCTACGAGCAGTACTTC	CASSPALGRKSSYEQYF
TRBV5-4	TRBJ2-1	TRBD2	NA	TGTGCCAGCAGCTTGGTCGGAGCGGGGGTGACGCTTGAGCAGTTCTTC	CASSLVGAGVTLEQFF
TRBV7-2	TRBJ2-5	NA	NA	TGTGCCAGCAGCTTAGGGGACACCCTCCAAGAGACCCAGTACTTC	CASSLGDTLQETQYF